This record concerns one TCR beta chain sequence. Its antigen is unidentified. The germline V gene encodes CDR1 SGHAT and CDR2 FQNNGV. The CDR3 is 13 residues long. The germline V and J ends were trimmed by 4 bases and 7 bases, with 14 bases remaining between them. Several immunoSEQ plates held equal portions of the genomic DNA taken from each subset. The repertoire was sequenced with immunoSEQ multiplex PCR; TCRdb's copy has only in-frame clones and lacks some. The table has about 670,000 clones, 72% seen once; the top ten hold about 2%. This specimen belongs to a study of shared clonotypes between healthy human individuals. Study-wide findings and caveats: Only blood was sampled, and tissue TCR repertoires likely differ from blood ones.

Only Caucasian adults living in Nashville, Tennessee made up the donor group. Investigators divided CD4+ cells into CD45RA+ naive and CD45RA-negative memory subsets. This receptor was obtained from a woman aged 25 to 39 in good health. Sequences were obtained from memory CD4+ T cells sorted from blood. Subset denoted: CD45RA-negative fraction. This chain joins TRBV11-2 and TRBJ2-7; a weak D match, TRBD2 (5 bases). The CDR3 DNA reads TGTGCCAGCAGCTCAGCGGCCCCTGAGGAGCAGTACTTC. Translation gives CASSSAAPEEQYF.